This TCR beta chain was observed in a study of blood T cells in healthy people across ages. About the study: Per two T cells, about one barcoded beta molecule was captured through template switching.

Germline-derived CDR1 and CDR2 are MNHNY and SVGAGI (reference sequence). CDR3 size: 13 residues. Trimming removed 5 bases at V and 1 base at J, with 8 bases between. Using a J-beta primer mix together with a sample-barcoded 5' primer, a second PCR was run for about 6 to 11 cycles. TCRdb fed the 5' RACE reads into MiXCR, producing one record per CDR3 protein. The data show 1.5 million to 2 million distinct CDR3 sequences, roughly 52% seen once. What was sequenced was blood. This receptor was identified in a woman aged 40-49 years in good health. J is TRBJ1-1 and V is TRBV6-6; no reliable D call. The DNA of the CDR3 is TGTGCCAGCAGTGCTGAGGCGAACACTGAAGCTTTCTTT. Encoded protein: CASSAEANTEAFF.